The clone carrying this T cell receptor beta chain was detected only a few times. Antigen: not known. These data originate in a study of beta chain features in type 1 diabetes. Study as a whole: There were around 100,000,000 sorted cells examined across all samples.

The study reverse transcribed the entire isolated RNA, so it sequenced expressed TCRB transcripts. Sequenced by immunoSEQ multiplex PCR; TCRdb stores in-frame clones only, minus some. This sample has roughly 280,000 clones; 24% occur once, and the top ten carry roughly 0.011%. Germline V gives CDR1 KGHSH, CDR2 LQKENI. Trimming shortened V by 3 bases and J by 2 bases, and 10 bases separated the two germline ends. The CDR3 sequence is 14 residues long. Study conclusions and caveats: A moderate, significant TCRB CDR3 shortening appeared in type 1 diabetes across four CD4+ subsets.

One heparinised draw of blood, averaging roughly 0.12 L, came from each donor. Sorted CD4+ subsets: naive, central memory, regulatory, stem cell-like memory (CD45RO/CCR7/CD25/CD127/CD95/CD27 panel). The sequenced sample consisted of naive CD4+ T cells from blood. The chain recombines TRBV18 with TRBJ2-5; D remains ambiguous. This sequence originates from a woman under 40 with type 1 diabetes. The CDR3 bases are TGTGCCAGCTCACCCCGTCCCTTTCAAGAGACCCAGTACTTC. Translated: CASSPRPFQETQYF.